This T cell receptor beta chain is drawn from a study of OX40 agonist ivuxolimab in advanced cancers. Study at large: Patients received the agonistic anti-OX40 (CD134) antibody ivuxolimab. Study results and limitations: Low normalized T-cell clonal expansion was additionally recorded for some nonresponders. At 0.1 to 3.0 mg/kg and by week 6, clonal expansion occurred in CD4+ and CD8+ blood T cells.

Regarding this clone: The antigen is unknown.

Germline V gives CDR1 MDHEN, CDR2 SYDVKM. The CDR3 is made up of 11 amino acids. Deletions cut 6 bases from V and 0 bases from J, with 3 bases between. The data were produced by immunoSEQ multiplex PCR, yet TCRdb's version contains in-frame clones alone and is incomplete. The data show more than 12,000 clones, 80% seen once. Material: CD4+ or CD8+ T cells sorted from blood, obtained in a trial of the OX40 agonist ivuxolimab. The V call is TRBV28, the J call TRBJ2-7; D unclear. The sequence was obtained from an adult with an advanced solid tumor such as melanoma, head and neck, liver or kidney cancer. The CDR3 sequence: CASSYSYEQYF. The CDR3 nucleotides are TGTGCCAGCAGCTACTCCTACGAGCAGTACTTC.